This T cell receptor (beta chain) came from a study of technical replicates of blood from a handful of donors (dated by TCRdb to 2017 to 2019). Receptor amplification or capture employed the immunoSEQ multiplex PCR assay. The clones in this table, taken by TCRdb from immuneACCESS, are in-frame only. Not every clone is retained; where verified, under half of the shortfall comes from an unresolved V gene, and the cause of the rest is unknown. Across this sample there are under 110,000 clones, with 95% to 96% seen only once. In total, the top ten clones hold approximately 0.2% of the sample. This clone has a single count. This clone's antigen is unknown. The record has no base qualities; no much larger clone is one base away. V is trimmed back by 5 bases and J by 0 bases, and the junction contains 7 bases that no gene match accounts for. Reading the germline V gene (reference sequence) gives CDR1 MNHNY and CDR2 SVGAGI. The CDR3 starts with the cysteine, ends with the phenylalanine, and has 16 residues. The retained sequence is limited to the CDR3, 48 bases, with the frame set at the first base.

Rearrangement joined TRBV6-6 to TRBJ1-3; 7 bases in the junction line up with TRBD1. The origin of this receptor is a human donor in good health. The sequencing input was T cells isolated from PBMCs. The sequenced DNA is TGTGCCAGCAGTCCAACACAGGGGAGCTCTGGAAACACCATATATTTT. Translated, it reads CASSPTQGSSGNTIYF.